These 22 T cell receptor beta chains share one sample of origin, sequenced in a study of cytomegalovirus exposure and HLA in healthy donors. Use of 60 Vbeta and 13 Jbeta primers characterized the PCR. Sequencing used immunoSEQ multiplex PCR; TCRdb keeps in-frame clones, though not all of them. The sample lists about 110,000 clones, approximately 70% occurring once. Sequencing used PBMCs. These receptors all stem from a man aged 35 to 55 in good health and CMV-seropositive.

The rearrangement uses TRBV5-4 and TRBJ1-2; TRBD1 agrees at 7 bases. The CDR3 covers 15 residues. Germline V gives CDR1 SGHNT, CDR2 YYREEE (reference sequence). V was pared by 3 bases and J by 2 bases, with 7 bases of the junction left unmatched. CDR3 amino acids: CASSSPGQPNYGYTF. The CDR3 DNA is TGTGCCAGCAGCTCCCCGGGACAGCCAAACTATGGCTACACCTTC.

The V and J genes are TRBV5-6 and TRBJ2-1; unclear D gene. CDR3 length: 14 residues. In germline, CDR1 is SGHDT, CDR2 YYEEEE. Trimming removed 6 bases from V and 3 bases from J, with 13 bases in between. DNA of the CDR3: TGTGCCAGCACCCCCGGTCCCCACTACAATGAGCAGTTCTTC. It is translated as CASTPGPHYNEQFF.

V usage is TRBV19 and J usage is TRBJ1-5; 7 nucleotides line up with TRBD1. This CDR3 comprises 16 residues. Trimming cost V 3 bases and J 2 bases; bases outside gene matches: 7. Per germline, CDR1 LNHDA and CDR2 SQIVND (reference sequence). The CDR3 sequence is CASSIPGTAGNQPQHF. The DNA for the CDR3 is TGTGCCAGTAGTATCCCCGGGACAGCGGGCAATCAGCCCCAGCATTTT.

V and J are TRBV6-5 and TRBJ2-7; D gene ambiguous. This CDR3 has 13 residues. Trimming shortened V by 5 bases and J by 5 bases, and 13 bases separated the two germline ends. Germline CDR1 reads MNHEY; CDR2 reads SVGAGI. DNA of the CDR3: TGTGCCAGCAGTCTGACTCCGTTAGACGAGCAGTACTTC. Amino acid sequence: CASSLTPLDEQYF.

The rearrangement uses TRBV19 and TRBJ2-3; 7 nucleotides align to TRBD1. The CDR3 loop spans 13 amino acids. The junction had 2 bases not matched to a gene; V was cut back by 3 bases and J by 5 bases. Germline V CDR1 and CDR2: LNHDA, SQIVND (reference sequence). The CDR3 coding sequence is TGTGCCAGTAGTATCGACAGGGAAGATACGCAGTATTTT. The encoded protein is CASSIDREDTQYF.

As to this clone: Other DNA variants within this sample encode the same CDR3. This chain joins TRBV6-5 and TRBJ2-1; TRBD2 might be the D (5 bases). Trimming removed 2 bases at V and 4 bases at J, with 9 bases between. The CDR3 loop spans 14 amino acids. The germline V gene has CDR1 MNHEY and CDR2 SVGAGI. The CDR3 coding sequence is TGTGCCAGCAGTTACGGAGGCCGATACAATGAGCAGTTCTTC. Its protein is CASSYGGRYNEQFF.

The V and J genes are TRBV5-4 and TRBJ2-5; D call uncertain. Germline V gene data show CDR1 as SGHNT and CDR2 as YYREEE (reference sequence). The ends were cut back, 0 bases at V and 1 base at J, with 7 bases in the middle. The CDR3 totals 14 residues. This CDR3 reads CASSLAASQETQYF. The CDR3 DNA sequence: TGTGCCAGCAGCTTGGCGGCTAGCCAAGAGACCCAGTACTTC.

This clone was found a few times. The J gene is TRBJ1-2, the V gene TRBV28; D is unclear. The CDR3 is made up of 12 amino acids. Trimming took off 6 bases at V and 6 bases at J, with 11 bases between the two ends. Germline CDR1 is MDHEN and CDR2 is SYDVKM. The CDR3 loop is CASSHDKNGYTF. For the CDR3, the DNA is TGTGCCAGCAGCCATGACAAGAATGGCTACACCTTC.

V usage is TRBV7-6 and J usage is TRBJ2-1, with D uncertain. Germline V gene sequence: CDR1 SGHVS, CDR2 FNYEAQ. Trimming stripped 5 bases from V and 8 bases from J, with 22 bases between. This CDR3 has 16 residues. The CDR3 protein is CASSANPSPSNDEQFF. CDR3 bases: TGTGCCAGCAGCGCCAACCCCAGTCCCTCCAACGATGAGCAGTTCTTC.

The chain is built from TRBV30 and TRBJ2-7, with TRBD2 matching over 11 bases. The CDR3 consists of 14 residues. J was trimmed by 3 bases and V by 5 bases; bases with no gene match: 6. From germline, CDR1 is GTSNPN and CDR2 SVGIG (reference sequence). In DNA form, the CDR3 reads TGTGCCTGGTCCCTAGCGGGAGGAGGCTACGAGCAGTACTTC. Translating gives CAWSLAGGGYEQYF.

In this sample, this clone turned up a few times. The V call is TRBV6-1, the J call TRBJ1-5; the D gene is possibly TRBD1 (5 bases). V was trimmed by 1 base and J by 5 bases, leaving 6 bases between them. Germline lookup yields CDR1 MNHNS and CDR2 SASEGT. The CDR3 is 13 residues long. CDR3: CASSEGGDQPQHF. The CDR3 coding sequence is TGTGCCAGCAGTGAAGGGGGGGATCAGCCCCAGCATTTT.

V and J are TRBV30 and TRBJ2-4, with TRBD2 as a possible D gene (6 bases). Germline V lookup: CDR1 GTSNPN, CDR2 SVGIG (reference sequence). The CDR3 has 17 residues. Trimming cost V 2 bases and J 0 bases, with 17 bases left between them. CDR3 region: CAWSHLDGGIAKNIQYF. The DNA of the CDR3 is TGTGCCTGGAGTCACCTTGATGGCGGGATAGCCAAAAACATTCAGTACTTC.

CDR3: CASSLFQGARNQPQHF. The DNA for the CDR3 is TGTGCCAGCAGTTTATTCCAGGGGGCCCGCAATCAGCCCCAGCATTTT. V usage is TRBV28 and J usage is TRBJ1-5; 8 bases line up with TRBD1. Germline CDR1 and CDR2: MDHEN and SYDVKM. The trim removed 1 base at V and 2 bases at J, leaving 4 bases unmatched. The CDR3 sequence is 16 residues long.

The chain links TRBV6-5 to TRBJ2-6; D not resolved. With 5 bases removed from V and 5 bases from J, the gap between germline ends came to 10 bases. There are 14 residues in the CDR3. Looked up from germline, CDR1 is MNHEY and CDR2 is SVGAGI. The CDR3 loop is CASSPLLWANVLTF. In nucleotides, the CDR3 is TGTGCCAGCAGTCCCCTACTCTGGGCCAACGTCCTGACTTTC.

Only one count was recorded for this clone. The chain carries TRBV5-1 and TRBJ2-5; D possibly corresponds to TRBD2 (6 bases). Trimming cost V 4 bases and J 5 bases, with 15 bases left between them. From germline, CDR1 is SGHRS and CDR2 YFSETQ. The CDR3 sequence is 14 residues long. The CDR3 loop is CASSRDSSDETQYF. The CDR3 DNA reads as TGCGCCAGCAGCAGGGACTCCTCAGACGAGACCCAGTACTTC.

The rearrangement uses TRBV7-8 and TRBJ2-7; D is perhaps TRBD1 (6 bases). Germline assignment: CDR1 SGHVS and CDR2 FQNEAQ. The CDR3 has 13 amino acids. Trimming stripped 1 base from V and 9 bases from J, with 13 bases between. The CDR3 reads CASSLEATGRQYF. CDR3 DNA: TGTGCCAGCAGCTTAGAGGCGACAGGAAGGCAGTACTTC. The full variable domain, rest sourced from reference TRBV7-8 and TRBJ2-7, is GAGVSQSPRYKVAKRGQDVALRCDPISGHVSLFWYQQALGQGPEFLTYFQNEAQLDKSGLPSDRFFAERPEGSVSTLKIQRTQQEDSAVYLCASSLEATGRQYFGPGTRLTVT.

CDR3 amino acids: CASRISGAYGEQFF. Here the CDR3 DNA reads TGTGCCAGCAGGATTAGTGGGGCCTACGGTGAGCAGTTCTTC. The chain links TRBV7-8 to TRBJ2-1; a possible D gene is TRBD1 (5 bases). Germline V gene sequence: CDR1 SGHVS, CDR2 FQNEAQ. V shed 6 bases and J shed 9 bases, with 18 bases lying between them. This CDR3 has 14 residues. Full variable domain (remainder filled in from reference TRBV7-8 and TRBJ2-1): GAGVSQSPRYKVAKRGQDVALRCDPISGHVSLFWYQQALGQGPEFLTYFQNEAQLDKSGLPSDRFFAERPEGSVSTLKIQRTQQEDSAVYLCASRISGAYGEQFFGPGTRLTVL.

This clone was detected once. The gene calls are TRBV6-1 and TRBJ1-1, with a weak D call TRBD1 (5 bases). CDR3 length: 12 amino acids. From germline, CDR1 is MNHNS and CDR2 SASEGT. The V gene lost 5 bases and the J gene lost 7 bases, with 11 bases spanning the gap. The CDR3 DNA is TGTGCCAGCAGTCTCCAGGGCGGTGAAGCTTTCTTT. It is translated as CASSLQGGEAFF.

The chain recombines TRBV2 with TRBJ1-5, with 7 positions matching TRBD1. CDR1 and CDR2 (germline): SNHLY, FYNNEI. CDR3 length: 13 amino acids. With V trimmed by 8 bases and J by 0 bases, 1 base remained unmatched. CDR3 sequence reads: CASGDSSNQPQHF. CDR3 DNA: TGTGCCAGCGGGGACAGTAGCAATCAGCCCCAGCATTTT.

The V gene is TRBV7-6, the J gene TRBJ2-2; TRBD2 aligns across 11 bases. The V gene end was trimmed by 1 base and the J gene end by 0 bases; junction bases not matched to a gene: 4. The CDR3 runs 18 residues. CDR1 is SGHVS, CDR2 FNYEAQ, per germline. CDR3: CASSLGASGRPNTGELFF. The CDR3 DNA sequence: TGTGCCAGCAGCTTAGGTGCTAGCGGGAGGCCGAACACCGGGGAGCTGTTTTTT.

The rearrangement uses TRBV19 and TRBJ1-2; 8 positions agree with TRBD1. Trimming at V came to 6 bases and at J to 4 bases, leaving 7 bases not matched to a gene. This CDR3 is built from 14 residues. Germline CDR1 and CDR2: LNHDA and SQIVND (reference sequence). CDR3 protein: CASSIDRGVYGYTF. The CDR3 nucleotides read TGTGCCAGTAGCATCGACAGGGGCGTCTATGGCTACACCTTC.

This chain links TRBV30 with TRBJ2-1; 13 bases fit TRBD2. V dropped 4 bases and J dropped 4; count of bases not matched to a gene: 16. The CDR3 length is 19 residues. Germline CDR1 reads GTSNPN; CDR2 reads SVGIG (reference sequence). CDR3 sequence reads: CAWTDPGLAGKGLYNEQFF. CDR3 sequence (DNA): TGTGCCTGGACCGATCCGGGACTAGCGGGAAAGGGGTTATACAATGAGCAGTTCTTC.